The 27 T cell receptor beta chains below come from one sample, sequenced in a study of shared T cell receptors in the human thymus. Assay: immunoSEQ multiplex PCR; the TCRdb copy retains only in-frame clones and omits some. The data show around 730,000 clones, 70% to 90% seen once. These data also featured in a second study, about human thymus T cells.

Sequences were obtained from thymocytes. The source is a girl less than two years old with a congenital heart defect.

As DNA, the CDR3 is TGTGCCAGCAGTTTCCCCGACAGGGTTAAGAATCAGCCCCAGCATTTT. Translated, it gives CASSFPDRVKNQPQHF. The chain recombines TRBV28 with TRBJ1-5; 7 nucleotides match TRBD1. This CDR3 spans 16 amino acids. Germline CDR1 and CDR2: MDHEN and SYDVKM. V was clipped by 3 bases and J by 4 bases; unmatched bases: 9.

The chain links TRBV27 to TRBJ2-5, with TRBD2 identical over 14 bases. CDR1 is MNHEY and CDR2 is SMNVEV in the germline V gene (reference sequence). V was clipped by 4 bases and J by 3 bases; unmatched bases: 16. The CDR3 is made up of 20 amino acids. The CDR3 region has the DNA TGTGCCAGCAGTTCCCACAAACCGGGACTAGCGGGGGAGAAAAAAGAGACCCAGTACTTC. It encodes CASSSHKPGLAGEKKETQYF.

This clone has just one count. In nucleotides, the CDR3 is TGTGCCATCAGGGGTAGGGGACAGTCCCAAGAGACCCAGTACTTC. Its protein product is CAIRGRGQSQETQYF. The chain links TRBV10-3 to TRBJ2-5; 7 bases are a match to TRBD1. The CDR3 extends over 15 amino acids. The V gene end was trimmed by 6 bases and the J gene end by 1 base; junction bases not matched to a gene: 8. Germline values: CDR1 ENHRY, CDR2 SYGVKD.

This sequence joins TRBV7-6 and TRBJ2-2, with 8 bases lining up with TRBD2. This CDR3 has 18 amino acids. The V gene end was trimmed by 1 base and the J gene end by 2 bases; junction bases not matched to a gene: 9. Germline CDR1 and CDR2: SGHVS and FNYEAQ. CDR3 sequence reads: CASSLGGSGDPNTGELFF. For the CDR3, the DNA is TGTGCCAGCAGCTTAGGGGGTAGCGGGGACCCAAACACCGGGGAGCTGTTTTTT.

This chain connects TRBV6-1 to TRBJ2-1; possibly TRBD2 for D (6 bases). The CDR3 sequence is 14 residues long. Germline values: CDR1 MNHNS, CDR2 SASEGT. V shed 4 bases and J shed 9 bases, with 16 bases lying between them. The CDR3 DNA sequence: TGTGCCAGCAGTGCGACTAGAAGTAGGGGTGAGCAGTTCTTC. Amino acid sequence: CASSATRSRGEQFF.

This clone occurred once. This chain links TRBV19 with TRBJ2-1; 9 bases agree with TRBD1. Germline CDR1 and CDR2: LNHDA and SQIVND (reference sequence). V lost 4 bases to trimming and J lost 4 bases; unmatched junction nucleotides: 11. CDR3 length equals 17 residues. The CDR3 loop is CASSTQRGDREYNEQFF. The CDR3 DNA sequence: TGTGCCAGTAGTACCCAAAGGGGGGACAGGGAATACAATGAGCAGTTCTTC.

This chain connects TRBV11-2 to TRBJ2-5, with 7 bases aligning to TRBD2. The CDR3 runs to 15 residues. J was trimmed by 5 bases and V by 1 base; bases with no gene match: 7. The germline V gene encodes CDR1 SGHAT and CDR2 FQNNGV. This CDR3 is CASSLGGGFDETQYF. Written as DNA, the CDR3 is TGTGCCAGCAGCTTAGGCGGGGGATTCGACGAGACCCAGTACTTC.

Regarding this clone: Relative to the germline gene, one junction end is altered; a read error may explain this. The chain uses TRBV2 and TRBJ1-2; D uncertain. The CDR3 extends over 11 amino acids. Germline loops: CDR1 SNHLY, CDR2 FYNNEI. CDR3 sequence: CASSEAARRHF. The CDR3 DNA follows: TGTGCCAGCAGTGAAGCGGCGCGACGACACTTC. The complete variable domain, with remaining parts taken from reference TRBV2 and TRBJ1-2, reads EPEVTQTPSHQVTQMGQEVILRCVPISNHLYFYWYRQILGQKVEFLVSFYNNEISEKSEIFDDQFSVERPDGSNFTLKIRSTKLEDSAMYFCASSEAARRHFGSGTRLTVV.

V is TRBV19 and J is TRBJ1-6; 8 bases fit TRBD1. CDR3 length: 16 amino acids. The V segment lost 4 bases and the J segment 3 bases; nucleotides outside the gene matches: 5. CDR1 is LNHDA, CDR2 SQIVND, per germline (reference sequence). The CDR3 nucleotides read TGTGCCAGTAGTAAAAGACAGGGGATCTATAATTCACCCCTCCACTTT. The encoded protein is CASSKRQGIYNSPLHF. Together with reference TRBV19 and TRBJ1-6, the CDR3 gives the full variable domain: DGGITQSPKYLFRKEGQNVTLSCEQNLNHDAMYWYRQDPGQGLRLIYYSQIVNDFQKGDIAEGYSVSREKKESFPLTVTSAQKNPTAFYLCASSKRQGIYNSPLHFGNGTRLTVT.

This sequence joins TRBV11-2 and TRBJ2-1; 10 nucleotides match TRBD1. Unmatched junction bases numbered 6, after V lost 4 bases and J lost 6 bases. The CDR3 consists of 15 residues. Germline V gene lookup returns CDR1 SGHAT and CDR2 FQNNGV. CDR3: CASSSGTGARNEQFF. The CDR3 nucleotides are TGTGCCAGCAGCTCCGGGACAGGGGCCCGCAATGAGCAGTTCTTC.

The V call is TRBV29-1, the J call TRBJ2-1, with 7 bases fitting TRBD2. The germline CDR1 and CDR2 sequences are SQVTM and ANQGSEA. The CDR3 has 12 amino acids. J lost 13 bases, V lost 0 bases, and 6 bases had no gene match. In DNA form, the CDR3 reads TGCAGCGTTGAAGAGGGGAGGGAGATCCAGTTCTTC. It translates to CSVEEGREIQFF.

V and J are TRBV2 and TRBJ2-2; 10 bases match TRBD1. This CDR3 has 16 amino acids. V gave up 7 bases and J gave up 2 bases; unmatched junction bases: 7. Germline CDR1 is SNHLY and CDR2 is FYNNEI. The CDR3 DNA follows: TGTGCCAGCAACTGGGACAGGGGTCCCAACACCGGGGAGCTGTTTTTT. This codes for CASNWDRGPNTGELFF.

This chain joins TRBV5-1 and TRBJ2-6; unclear D gene. The V end was cut by 4 bases, the J end by 4 bases, with 15 bases between. This CDR3 comprises 16 residues. The germline V gene has CDR1 SGHRS and CDR2 YFSETQ. The CDR3 bases are TGCGCCAGCAGCCTGAATGGGTTAGCCGGGGCCAACGTCCTGACTTTC. Amino acid sequence: CASSLNGLAGANVLTF.

This sequence joins TRBV9 and TRBJ2-7, with D possibly TRBD1 on 5 matching bases. CDR1 and CDR2 (germline): SGDLS, YYNGEE. Between the trimmed V and J ends, which lost 0 bases and 3 bases, there was a span of 10 bases. The CDR3 has 14 amino acids. This CDR3 is CASSVAPGHYEQYF. DNA of the CDR3: TGTGCCAGCAGCGTAGCTCCCGGACACTACGAGCAGTACTTC.

J is TRBJ1-6 and V is TRBV7-2, with D unresolved. Germline-derived CDR1 and CDR2 are SGHTA and FQGNSA. This CDR3 has 13 amino acids. Trimming cost V 1 base and J 12 bases, with 10 bases left between them. Written as DNA, the CDR3 is TGTGCCAGCAGCTTAGAACCGCGTGGACCCCTCCACTTT. It encodes CASSLEPRGPLHF.

V and J are TRBV27 and TRBJ2-7, with D possibly matching TRBD2 (6 bases). The germline gives CDR1 MNHEY, CDR2 SMNVEV (reference sequence). The CDR3 extends over 15 amino acids. V shed 5 bases and J shed 4 bases, with 18 bases lying between them. In DNA, the CDR3 is TGTGCCAGCAGTCCCAGACCGGGACTGTATTACGAGCAGTACTTC. Translating gives CASSPRPGLYYEQYF.

This clone appeared once. The rearrangement links TRBV7-9 to TRBJ1-2; D is perhaps TRBD1 (5 bases). The V end was cut by 4 bases, the J end by 0 bases, with 18 bases between. Germline CDR1 reads SEHNR; CDR2 reads FQNEAQ (reference sequence). The CDR3 is made up of 17 amino acids. The DNA for the CDR3 is TGTGCCAGCAGCTCTACCCCATCGACAGAAGCTAACTATGGCTACACCTTC. Translating it yields CASSSTPSTEANYGYTF.

This clone came up a few times. CDR3 protein: CASSPRTVFSSGANVLTF. The CDR3 DNA follows: TGTGCCAGCAGCCCCAGGACAGTCTTCTCCTCTGGGGCCAACGTCCTGACTTTC. This chain connects TRBV9 to TRBJ2-6; tentatively, D is TRBD1 (6 bases). Between the trimmed V and J ends, which lost 4 bases and 0 bases, there was a span of 17 bases. The CDR3 is made up of 18 amino acids. CDR1 SGDLS and CDR2 YYNGEE come from the germline V gene.

The chain couples TRBV10-2 to TRBJ1-1, with D possibly matching TRBD1 (6 bases). Germline loops: CDR1 WSHSY, CDR2 SAAADI. V dropped 5 bases and J dropped 4 bases, with 23 bases sitting between them. The CDR3 has 17 residues. The CDR3 DNA reads as TGCGCCAGCAGTCGATTTGGGCAGGGGTCCCGGGGCACTGAAGCTTTCTTT. The encoded protein is CASSRFGQGSRGTEAFF.

The V and J genes are TRBV6-1 and TRBJ2-2; D is unresolved. Trimming took 3 bases from V and 3 from J, leaving 2 bases between them. This CDR3 is 12 amino acids long. Germline values: CDR1 MNHNS, CDR2 SASEGT. Here the CDR3 reads CASSDDTGELFF. Here the CDR3 DNA reads TGTGCCAGCAGTGACGACACCGGGGAGCTGTTTTTT.

V is TRBV5-4 and J is TRBJ1-2; TRBD1 is a possible D gene (5 bases). Per germline, CDR1 SGHNT and CDR2 YYREEE (reference sequence). The V gene lost 0 bases and the J gene lost 7 bases, with 10 bases spanning the gap. The CDR3 extends over 13 amino acids. CDR3 DNA: TGTGCCAGCAGCTTGGCAGGGCCAGGTGGCTACACCTTC. Amino acids: CASSLAGPGGYTF.

V is TRBV4-1 and J is TRBJ1-2, with D possibly matching TRBD1 (5 bases). The CDR3 has 18 residues. Germline CDR1 MGHRA, CDR2 YSYEKL. V lost 3 bases, J lost 1 base, and 21 bases lay in between. The CDR3 sequence is CASSHSKGQGSYNYGYTF. Written as DNA, the CDR3 is TGCGCCAGCAGCCACTCCAAGGGGCAGGGATCTTATAACTATGGCTACACCTTC.

The chain carries TRBV6-1 and TRBJ2-7, with D maybe TRBD2 (6 bases). The germline V gene encodes CDR1 MNHNS and CDR2 SASEGT. The V gene lost 4 bases and the J gene lost 2 bases, with 15 bases spanning the gap. CDR3 size: 15 residues. The CDR3 coding sequence is TGTGCCAGCAGTGCGTCGGGACTGCGGGCCTACGAGCAGTACTTC. It is translated as CASSASGLRAYEQYF.

The rearrangement joins TRBV29-1 to TRBJ1-4, with 7 bases fitting TRBD1. V gave up 3 bases and J gave up 6 bases; unmatched junction bases: 10. The CDR3 covers 15 residues. Germline values: CDR1 SQVTM, CDR2 ANQGSEA. Written as DNA, the CDR3 is TGCAGCGTTGAGGTTGGGGACAGAGGCCATGAAAAACTGTTTTTT. Translating gives CSVEVGDRGHEKLFF.

The CDR3 DNA sequence: TGTGCCAGCAGAGCCCGGGACAGGGGGAATCAAAACCCAAGCAATCAGCCCCAGCATTTT. Protein sequence: CASRARDRGNQNPSNQPQHF. This chain uses TRBV2 with TRBJ1-5; TRBD1 agrees at 11 bases. This CDR3 contains 20 residues. The germline CDR1 and CDR2 sequences are SNHLY and FYNNEI. Losses at the gene ends were 6 bases for V and 1 base for J; bases not matched to a gene: 17.

The chain uses TRBV6-5 and TRBJ2-3; D ambiguous. Trimming took 0 bases from V and 2 from J, leaving 9 bases between them. The CDR3 covers 15 residues. The germline V gene encodes CDR1 MNHEY and CDR2 SVGAGI. CDR3 sequence reads: CASSYSAPHTDTQYF. The CDR3 DNA sequence: TGTGCCAGCAGTTACTCGGCCCCCCACACAGATACGCAGTATTTT.

The chain couples TRBV29-1 to TRBJ1-2, with D possibly being TRBD1 (6 bases). This CDR3 region has 20 residues. The germline gives CDR1 SQVTM, CDR2 ANQGSEA. Trimming took 6 bases from V and 6 from J, leaving 38 bases between them. CDR3 coding DNA: TGCAGCGTCCGACTCAAATCAGGGGTCCCGGATGAGCCCGTGGTGCATGGCTACACCTTC. The encoded protein is CSVRLKSGVPDEPVVHGYTF.